Below, 9 T cell receptor beta chains from the same sample are listed, as sequenced in a study of type 1 regulatory T cells. These receptors have no identified antigens. Using its own MiXCR run on the reads, TCRdb lists one record per CDR3 protein. The sample consists of about 67,000 distinct CDR3 sequences, 49% of them appearing once. Sequencing used cultured non-Tr1 T cells, either the whole culture or a sorted T cell fraction (not recorded which). The receptors come from a human donor in good health.

The gene calls are TRBV5-1 and TRBJ1-1, with D possibly TRBD1 on 6 matching bases. Trimming stripped 4 bases from V and 1 base from J, with 32 bases between. The length of the CDR3 is 21 residues. CDR1 and CDR2 (germline): SGHRS, YFSETQ. CDR3 DNA: TGCGCCAGCAGCCCCTTTTATTCCCGCTGGACAGACAGAATAACGAACACTGAAGCTTTCTTT. Translated: CASSPFYSRWTDRITNTEAFF.

This clonotype was seen once. V is TRBV4-1 and J is TRBJ1-2; 7 nucleotides align to TRBD1. V lost 2 bases to trimming and J lost 8 bases; unmatched junction nucleotides: 17. Germline CDR1 and CDR2: MGHRA and YSYEKL. The CDR3 totals 17 residues. The CDR3 sequence: CASSQPGQGVSTGGYTF. CDR3 nucleotide sequence: TGCGCCAGCAGCCAACCAGGTCAGGGGGTTAGTACGGGCGGCTACACCTTC.

The genes are TRBV12-3 or TRBV12-4 and TRBJ2-7; the D gene is possibly TRBD2 (5 bases). Trimming stripped 4 bases from V and 3 bases from J, with 10 bases between. The CDR3 sequence is 13 residues long. The CDR3 sequence is CASSSGIYYEQYF. CDR3 in DNA: TGTGCCAGCAGTTCCGGGATCTACTACGAGCAGTACTTC.

With respect to this clonotype: The junction differs from germline at one of its ends, possibly a read error. The chain recombines TRBV5-1 with TRBJ2-3, with unresolved D. This CDR3 contains 17 residues. Germline V gene data show CDR1 as SGHRS and CDR2 as YFSETQ. CDR3 coding DNA: TGCGCCAGCAGCTTGGAGCTTATGTGGGGTAAGGTAGATACGCAGTTTTTT. Amino acids: CASSLELMWGKVDTQFF.

V usage is TRBV6-6 and J usage is TRBJ1-1; D may be TRBD1 (6 bases). The CDR3 covers 15 residues. Germline lookup yields CDR1 MNHNY and CDR2 SVGAGI (reference sequence). Trimming cost V 7 bases and J 1 base, with 16 bases left between them. The CDR3: CASTATQGKNTEAFF. The DNA for the CDR3 is TGTGCCAGCACCGCAACGCAGGGGAAGAACACTGAAGCTTTCTTT.

This rearrangement joins TRBV20-1 to TRBJ2-5; the D gene is possibly TRBD2 (5 bases). This CDR3 is built from 13 residues. The germline V gene encodes CDR1 DFQATT and CDR2 SNEGSKA (reference sequence). Trimming stripped 5 bases from V and 2 bases from J, with 12 bases between. CDR3 sequence: CSAQKSGQETQYF. CDR3 nucleotide sequence: TGCAGTGCTCAAAAGAGCGGACAAGAGACCCAGTACTTC.

This chain uses TRBV20-1 with TRBJ2-3, with TRBD2 matching over 9 bases. J lost 0 bases, V lost 6 bases, and 4 bases had no gene match. The CDR3 length is 14 residues. Per germline, CDR1 DFQATT and CDR2 SNEGSKA (reference sequence). The CDR3 coding sequence is TGCAGTGCCCAGCGGGGGGTTAGCACAGATACGCAGTATTTT. Translated, it gives CSAQRGVSTDTQYF.

The chain uses TRBV24-1 and TRBJ2-1, with TRBD1 matching over 7 bases. This CDR3 comprises 14 residues. Germline V gene lookup returns CDR1 KGHDR and CDR2 SFDVKD. Trimming cost V 5 bases and J 5 bases; bases outside gene matches: 5. The DNA of the CDR3 is TGTGCCACCAGTGCTCTAGGGGGCCACAATGAGCAGTTCTTC. Translation gives CATSALGGHNEQFF.

The V call is TRBV5-1, the J call TRBJ2-2, with D perhaps TRBD2 (5 bases). The CDR3 sequence is 14 residues long. Germline loops: CDR1 SGHRS, CDR2 YFSETQ. Deletions cut 3 bases from V and 4 bases from J, with 10 bases between. CDR3 bases: TGCGCCAGCAGCTCCAGAGAGGGCACCGGGGAGCTGTTTTTT. Translation: CASSSREGTGELFF. Looking up the rest from reference TRBV5-1 and TRBJ2-2 gives the full variable domain: KAGVTQTPRYLIKTRGQQVTLSCSPISGHRSVSWYQQTPGQGLQFLFEYFSETQRNKGNFPGRFSGRQFSNSRSEMNVSTLELGDSALYLCASSSREGTGELFFGEGSRLTVL.